What follows are 5 T cell receptor beta chains derived from one specimen sequenced in a study of shared clonotypes between healthy human individuals. The table came from immunoSEQ multiplex PCR; TCRdb's copy has only in-frame clones and leaves some out. The profile shows roughly 2 million clones, about 95% of them singletons. Naive CD8 populations comprised CD45RO-negative cells positively selected for CCR7, excluding terminally differentiated effector memory CD45RA+ cells. Sequencing used naive CD8+ T cells sorted from blood. The receptors were gathered from a man in his late teens or twenties in good health.

Note on this clone: Different DNA sequences within this sample yield the same CDR3. The V gene is TRBV5-1, the J gene TRBJ2-1; 9 bases agree with TRBD1. Trimming at V came to 3 bases and at J to 1 base, leaving 2 bases not matched to a gene. The CDR3 is 15 residues long. The germline gives CDR1 SGHRS, CDR2 YFSETQ. DNA of the CDR3: TGCGCCAGCAGCTGGGACAGGGATTCCTACAATGAGCAGTTCTTC. Amino acid sequence: CASSWDRDSYNEQFF.

The chain employs TRBV28 and TRBJ2-7; 10 bases map to TRBD1. Germline values: CDR1 MDHEN, CDR2 SYDVKM. V lost 7 bases and J lost 6; bases outside the gene matches: 9. The CDR3 contains 14 residues. This CDR3 reads CASKDRGQSGEQYF. The CDR3 DNA sequence: TGTGCCAGCAAAGACAGGGGGCAGTCGGGCGAGCAGTACTTC.

The rearrangement joins TRBV6-5 to TRBJ2-2; D not resolved. CDR3 length: 14 amino acids. Germline loops: CDR1 MNHEY, CDR2 SVGAGI. Deletions cut 5 bases from V and 5 bases from J, with 12 bases between. Here the CDR3 DNA reads TGTGCCAGCAGTGACGAGGCTGGGACCGGGGAGCTGTTTTTT. This translates into CASSDEAGTGELFF.

The genes are TRBV13 and TRBJ2-1, with TRBD2 matching 8 bases. V lost 8 bases, J lost 6 bases, and 12 bases stayed unmatched. CDR1 is PRHDT and CDR2 is FYEKMQ in the germline V gene (reference sequence). The CDR3 is 15 amino acids. This chain's CDR3 is CASAPNGLALNEQFF. CDR3 DNA: TGTGCCAGCGCCCCGAATGGACTAGCCCTCAATGAGCAGTTCTTC.

The rearrangement uses TRBV7-9 and TRBJ1-3, with D possibly matching TRBD1 (6 bases). Germline assignment: CDR1 SEHNR and CDR2 FQNEAQ (reference sequence). V shed 4 bases and J shed 10 bases, with 17 bases lying between them. The CDR3 covers 14 residues. The CDR3 reads CASSSLGAFGTIYF. For the CDR3, the DNA is TGTGCCAGCAGCTCCCTGGGGGCTTTTGGGACCATATATTTT.